These T cell receptor beta chains were read from a single sample in a study of graft-versus-host responses after intestinal transplantation. No antigen has been identified for these receptors. Profiled with immunoSEQ multiplex PCR; TCRdb holds only in-frame clones, not every one. The table includes 90,000 to 150,000 clones, approximately 92% detected once. The sample was unstimulated CD4+ T cells sorted from spleen or lymph node cells, taken before intestinal transplant. These receptors originate from a human donor who received an intestinal transplant. Both conserved end residues are part of each CDR3. A D gene is named only where the DNA matches it firmly. Size is stated for part of the rows, as once, few or many counts, or as a class when the clone is expanded.

v_gene,abundance,d_gene,CDR3aa
TRBV28,few,.,CASMFQGNQPQHF
TRBV28,.,.,CASRANYGYTF
TRBV28,.,.,CASSFDGYEQYF
TRBV18,.,.,CASSGTFNQPQHF
TRBV7-9,.,.,CASSLTSGSNTGELFF
TRBV6-1,.,TRBD2,CASSEARIAGAGDTQYF
TRBV15,.,.,CATSRDGSAGSYNEQFF
TRBV2,.,.,CASKDSGANVLTF
TRBV6-5,.,.,CASQGPDTQYF
TRBV15,.,TRBD1,CATSSGTGNQPQHF
TRBV6-6,once,.,CASSNRRGPSNQPQHF
TRBV28,.,.,CASSPRRQTEAFF
TRBV6-6,once,.,CASSYGLGGNEQFF
TRBV7-9,.,.,CASGLKGFQGIFSGYTF
TRBV7-2,.,TRBD2,CASSYQRGNNEQFF
TRBV5-6,.,TRBD2,CASSSIAGAPREQFF
TRBV6-6,.,TRBD2,CASRTLAGEAYEQYF
TRBV4-1,.,.,CASSPLEGPGPQYF
TRBV5-3,.,TRBD2,CARSLYLLAGQERNEQYF
TRBV30,.,.,CASLRTSNTGELFF
TRBV2,.,.,CASSSWGGQAVTLANYGYTF
TRBV27,.,.,CASSPRGGSYERYF
TRBV4-1,few,.,CASSQDRAYVQYF
TRBV6-5,.,.,CASRTPGLWGYTF
TRBV19,.,.,CATRRGKGYTDTQYF
TRBV6-1,.,.,CASSEGQNTEAFF
TRBV6-6,.,.,CASSYGQGRKNTEAFF
TRBV5-4,.,TRBD2,CASSRRTSGRARQETQYF
TRBV29-1,.,TRBD1,CSVASGTAYGYTF
TRBV14,.,.,CASSHRAARGGAYEQYF
TRBV11-2,.,.,CASSPGTNSGNTIYF
TRBV28,.,.,CASSLVDHEQYF
TRBV4-1,.,.,CASSQESQGGYTF
TRBV28,.,.,CASSFPTWQRNEQYF
TRBV6-5,.,TRBD1,CASSYRGQNIQYF
TRBV29-1,.,TRBD2,CSVTSGFKDTQYF
TRBV5-1,.,TRBD2,CASRILAGQETQYF
TRBV5-4,once,TRBD2,CASSLGLAGAYNEQFF
TRBV5-1,.,.,CASSLATDNGYTF
TRBV6-6,.,TRBD2,CASSYGGGRPNEQFF
TRBV11-3,.,TRBD1,CASSAGQGANSPLHF
TRBV7-8,.,TRBD1,CASSDRALNYGYTF
TRBV9,.,.,CASRGPGETQYF
TRBV9,.,.,CASSVAQVPEDEQFF
TRBV18,.,.,CASSPPGPANTGELFF
TRBV2,.,TRBD1,CASRVSGGPREQYF
TRBV12-5,.,TRBD1,CASGLLRQGGDYGYTF
TRBV7-3,.,.,CASSPLGGATDTQYF